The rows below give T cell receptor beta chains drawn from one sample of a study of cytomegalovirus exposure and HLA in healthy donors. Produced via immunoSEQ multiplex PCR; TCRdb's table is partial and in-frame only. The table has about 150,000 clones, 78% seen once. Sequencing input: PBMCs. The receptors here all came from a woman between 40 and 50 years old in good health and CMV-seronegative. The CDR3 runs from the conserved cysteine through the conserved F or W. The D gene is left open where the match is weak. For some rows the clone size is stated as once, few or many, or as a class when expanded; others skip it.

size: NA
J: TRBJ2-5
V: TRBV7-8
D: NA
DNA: TGTGCCAGCAGCTTGGGTCGGGTCCAAGAGACCCAGTACTTC
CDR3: CASSLGRVQETQYF

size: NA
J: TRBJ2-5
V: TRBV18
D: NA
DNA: TGTGCCAGCTCAACTGGACAGCAAGAGACCCAGTACTTC
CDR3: CASSTGQQETQYF

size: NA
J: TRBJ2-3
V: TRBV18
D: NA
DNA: TGTGCCAGCTCACCGGGGCTTGACACAGATACGCAGTATTTT
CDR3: CASSPGLDTDTQYF

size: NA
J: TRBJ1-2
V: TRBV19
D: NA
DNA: TGTGCCAGTAGTATCGCGCTGTCTAACTATGGCTACACCTTC
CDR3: CASSIALSNYGYTF

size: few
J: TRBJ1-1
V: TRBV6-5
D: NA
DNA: TGTGCCAGCAGTTACAAGGGGCCCTGGTCGCGAACTGAAGCTTTCTTT
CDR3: CASSYKGPWSRTEAFF

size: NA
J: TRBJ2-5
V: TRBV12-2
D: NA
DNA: TGTGCAAGTCGCTTAGCGCTGGGGGGGCCGCCTGAGACCCAGTACTTC
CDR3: CASRLALGGPPETQYF

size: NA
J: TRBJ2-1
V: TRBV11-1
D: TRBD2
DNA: TGTGCCAGCAGCTCCGCCCGGGAGGGGAATGAGCAGTTCTTC
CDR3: CASSSAREGNEQFF

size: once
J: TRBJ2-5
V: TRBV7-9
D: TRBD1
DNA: TGTGCCAGCAGCTTCGGGACAGGGCGTAGCGAGACCCAGTACTTC
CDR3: CASSFGTGRSETQYF

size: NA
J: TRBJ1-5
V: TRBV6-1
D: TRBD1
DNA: TGTGCCAGCAGCCCGGGACAGGTCTCCAATCAGCCCCAGCATTTT
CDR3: CASSPGQVSNQPQHF

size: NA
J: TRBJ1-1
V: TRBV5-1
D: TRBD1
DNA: TGCGCCAGCAGCTTGGACCCGGGACAGGGGAACACTGAAGCTTTCTTT
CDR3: CASSLDPGQGNTEAFF

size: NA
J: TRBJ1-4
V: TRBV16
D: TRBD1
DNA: TGTGCCAGCAGGCTGACAGGGACTAATGAAAAACTGTTTTTT
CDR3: CASRLTGTNEKLFF

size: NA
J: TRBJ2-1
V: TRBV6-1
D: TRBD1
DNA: TGTGCCAGCAGTTCCTCAGGGGGTGAGCAGTTCTTC
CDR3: CASSSSGGEQFF

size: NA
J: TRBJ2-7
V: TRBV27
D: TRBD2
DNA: TGTGCCAGCAGTTTGACTATCCGGAGCGGGGGGGCTTGGGAGCAGTACTTC
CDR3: CASSLTIRSGGAWEQYF

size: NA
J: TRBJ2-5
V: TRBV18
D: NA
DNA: TGTGCCAGCTCACCACGGCACAGCCAAGAGACCCAGTACTTC
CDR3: CASSPRHSQETQYF

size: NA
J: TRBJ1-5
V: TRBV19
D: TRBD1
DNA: TGTGCCAGTAGTAGCTCAGACAGGGGATTCCACCAGCCCCAGCATTTT
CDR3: CASSSSDRGFHQPQHF

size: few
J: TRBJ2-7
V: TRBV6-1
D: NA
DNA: TGTGCCAGCAGTGAGGGTGGCCGGGGTTACGAGCAGTACTTC
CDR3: CASSEGGRGYEQYF

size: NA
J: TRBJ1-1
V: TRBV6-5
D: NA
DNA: TGTGCCAGCAGTTACGGACACTCGAACACTGAAGCTTTCTTT
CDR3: CASSYGHSNTEAFF

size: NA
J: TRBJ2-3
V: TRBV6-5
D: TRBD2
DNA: TGTGCCAGCAGTTATCAGCGGGGGCACGGCACAGATACGCAGTATTTT
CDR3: CASSYQRGHGTDTQYF

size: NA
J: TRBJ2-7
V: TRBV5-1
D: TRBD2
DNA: TGCGCCAGCACTCCGGGGGGAGCAGGCGAGCAGTACTTC
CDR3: CASTPGGAGEQYF

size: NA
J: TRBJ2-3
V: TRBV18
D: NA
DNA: TGTGCCAGCTCACCACCGGAGGGGACTAGCACAGATACGCAGTATTTT
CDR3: CASSPPEGTSTDTQYF

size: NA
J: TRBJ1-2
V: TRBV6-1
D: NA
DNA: TGTGCCAGCAGTGAGTGGTACGGGTCTAACTATGGCTACACCTTC
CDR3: CASSEWYGSNYGYTF

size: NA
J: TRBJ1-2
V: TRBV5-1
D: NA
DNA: TGCGCCAGCACCAAAGAAGCAGGGTATGACTATGGCTACACCTTC
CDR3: CASTKEAGYDYGYTF

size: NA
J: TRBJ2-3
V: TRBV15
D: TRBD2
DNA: TGTGCCACCAGCATAAGACTAGCGGGGAGCACAGATACGCAGTATTTT
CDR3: CATSIRLAGSTDTQYF

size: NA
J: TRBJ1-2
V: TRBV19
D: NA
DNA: TGTGCCAGCACTAAGGCGGACAGATCCCGTTATGGCTACACCTTC
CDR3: CASTKADRSRYGYTF

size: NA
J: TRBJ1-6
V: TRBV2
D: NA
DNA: TGTGCCAGCAGTCAACCGGGAGGAGGGGTCAATTCACCCCTCCACTTT
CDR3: CASSQPGGGVNSPLHF

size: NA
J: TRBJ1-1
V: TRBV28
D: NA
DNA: TGTGCCAGCAGTTTACGGGATGGGGCTTTCTTT
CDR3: CASSLRDGAFF

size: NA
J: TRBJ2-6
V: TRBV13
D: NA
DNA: TGTGCCAGCAGCTCCGTCTCGGGGGCCAACGTCCTGACTTTC
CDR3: CASSSVSGANVLTF

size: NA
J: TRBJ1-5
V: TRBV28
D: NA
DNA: TGTGCCAGCAGTTTTCGAGGGAGACAGCCCCAGCATTTT
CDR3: CASSFRGRQPQHF

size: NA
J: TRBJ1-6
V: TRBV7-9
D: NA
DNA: TGTGCCAGCAGTCAGGACAGACCACTTAATTCACCCCTCCACTTT
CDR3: CASSQDRPLNSPLHF

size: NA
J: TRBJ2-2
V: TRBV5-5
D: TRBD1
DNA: TGTGCCAGCAGCCTCCGGGACAGAAACACCGGGGAGCTGTTTTTT
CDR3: CASSLRDRNTGELFF

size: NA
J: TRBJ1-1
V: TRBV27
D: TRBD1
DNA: TGTGCCAGCACCCCCTTACGACAGGGCGAGAACACTGAAGCTTTCTTT
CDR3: CASTPLRQGENTEAFF

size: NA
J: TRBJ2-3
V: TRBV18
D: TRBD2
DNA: TGTGCCAGCTCACCTATGGCTAGCGGGGGAGTTAGCACAGATACGCAGTATTTT
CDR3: CASSPMASGGVSTDTQYF

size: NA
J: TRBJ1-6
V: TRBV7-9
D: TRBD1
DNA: TGTGCCAGCAGCCCGGGACAGAGGAATTCACCCCTCCACTTT
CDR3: CASSPGQRNSPLHF

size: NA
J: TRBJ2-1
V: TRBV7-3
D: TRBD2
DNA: TGTGCCAGCAGCTTAATGGGCGGGGGGGCAAATGAGCAGTTCTTC
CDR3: CASSLMGGGANEQFF

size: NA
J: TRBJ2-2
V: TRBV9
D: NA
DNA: TGTGCCAGCAGTCGTGACAACCTAAACACCGGGGAGCTGTTTTTT
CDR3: CASSRDNLNTGELFF

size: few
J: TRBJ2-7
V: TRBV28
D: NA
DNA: TGTGCCAGCAGTCCTCTTCGGAGCAGCTACTACGAGCAGTACTTC
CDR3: CASSPLRSSYYEQYF

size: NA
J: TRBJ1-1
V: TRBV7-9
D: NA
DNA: TGTGCCAGCAGCCGCGGAAACAGGGTGATCGCTGAAGCTTTCTTT
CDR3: CASSRGNRVIAEAFF

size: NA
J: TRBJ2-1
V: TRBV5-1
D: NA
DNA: TGCGCCAGCAGCTTCGGACAAGCTGGTGGTGAGCAGTTCTTC
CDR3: CASSFGQAGGEQFF

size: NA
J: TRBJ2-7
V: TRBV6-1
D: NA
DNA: TGTGCCAGCAGTACCGGCTACGAGCAGTACTTC
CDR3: CASSTGYEQYF

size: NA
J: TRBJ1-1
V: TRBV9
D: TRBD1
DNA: TGTGCCAGCAGCCCAAGACCCCTGGACAGGGATGACACTGAAGCTTTCTTT
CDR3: CASSPRPLDRDDTEAFF

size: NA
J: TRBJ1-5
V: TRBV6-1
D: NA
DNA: TGTGCCAGCATCCAGGGTAGGAATCAGCCCCAGCATTTT
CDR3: CASIQGRNQPQHF

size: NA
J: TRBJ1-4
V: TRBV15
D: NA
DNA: TGTGCCACCAGCAGAGTCGGAGGTAGTAATGAAAAACTGTTTTTT
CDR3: CATSRVGGSNEKLFF

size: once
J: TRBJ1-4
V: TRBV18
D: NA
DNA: TGTGCCAGCTCACTCTCCTTCCTCCGGGCAACTAATGAAAAACTGTTTTTT
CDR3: CASSLSFLRATNEKLFF

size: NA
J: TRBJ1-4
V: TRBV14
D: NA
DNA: TGTGCCAGCAGCCCAGGGTCCACAACTAATGAAAAACTGTTTTTT
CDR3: CASSPGSTTNEKLFF

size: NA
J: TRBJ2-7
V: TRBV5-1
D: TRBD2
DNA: TGCGCCAGCAGCTTGGCGCTAGCGGAATCCTACGAGCAGTACTTC
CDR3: CASSLALAESYEQYF

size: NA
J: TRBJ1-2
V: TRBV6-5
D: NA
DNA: TGTGCCAGCAGTTTAAACAGGGATCCGGGTTATGGCTACACCTTC
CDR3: CASSLNRDPGYGYTF

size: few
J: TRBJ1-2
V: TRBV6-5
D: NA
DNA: TGTGCCAGCAGACGGACTCCCAACTATGGCTACACCTTC
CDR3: CASRRTPNYGYTF

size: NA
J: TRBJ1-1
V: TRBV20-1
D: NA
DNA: TGCAGTGCTAGTTCTGGAGCCGGAGCTTTCTTT
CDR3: CSASSGAGAFF

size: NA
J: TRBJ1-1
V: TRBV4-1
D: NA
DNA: TGCGCCAGCAGCCAACCCTACACTGAAGCTTTCTTT
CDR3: CASSQPYTEAFF

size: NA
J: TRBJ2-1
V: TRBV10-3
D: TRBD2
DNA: TGTGCCAATAGCGGGGGCAATGAGCAGTTCTTC
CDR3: CANSGGNEQFF

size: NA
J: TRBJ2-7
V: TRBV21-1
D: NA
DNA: TGTGCCAGCAGCAAAGCGGGACTAGCTTCAAGCTCCTACGAGCAGTACTTC
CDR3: CASSKAGLASSSYEQYF

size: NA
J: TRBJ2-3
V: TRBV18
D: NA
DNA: TGTGCCAGCTCACGTACCCCGTCTATCACAGATACGCAGTATTTT
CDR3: CASSRTPSITDTQYF

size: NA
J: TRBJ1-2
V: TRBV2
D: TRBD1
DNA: TGTGCCAGCATGGCGCCAGGGGGCGTTAAGTATGGCTACACCTTC
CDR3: CASMAPGGVKYGYTF

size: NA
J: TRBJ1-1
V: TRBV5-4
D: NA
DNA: TGTGCCAGCAGCTCCAGTCTGAACACTGAAGCTTTCTTT
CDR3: CASSSSLNTEAFF

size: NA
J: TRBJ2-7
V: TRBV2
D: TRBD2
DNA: TGTGCCAGCAGCTCCCTGACTAGCGGAGCCTACGAGCAGTACTTC
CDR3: CASSSLTSGAYEQYF

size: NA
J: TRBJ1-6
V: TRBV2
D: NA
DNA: TGTGCCAGCAGTGGCATGGTCAGGACAAATTCACCCCTCTACTTT
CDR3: CASSGMVRTNSPLYF

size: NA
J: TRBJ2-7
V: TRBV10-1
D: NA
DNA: TGCGCCAGCAGTGGACCCCGGGGTTACGAGCAGTACTTC
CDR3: CASSGPRGYEQYF

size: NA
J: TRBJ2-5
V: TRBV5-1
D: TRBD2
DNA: TGCGCCAGCAGCTCTGGACTAGCGGGGAACCAGTACTTC
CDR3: CASSSGLAGNQYF